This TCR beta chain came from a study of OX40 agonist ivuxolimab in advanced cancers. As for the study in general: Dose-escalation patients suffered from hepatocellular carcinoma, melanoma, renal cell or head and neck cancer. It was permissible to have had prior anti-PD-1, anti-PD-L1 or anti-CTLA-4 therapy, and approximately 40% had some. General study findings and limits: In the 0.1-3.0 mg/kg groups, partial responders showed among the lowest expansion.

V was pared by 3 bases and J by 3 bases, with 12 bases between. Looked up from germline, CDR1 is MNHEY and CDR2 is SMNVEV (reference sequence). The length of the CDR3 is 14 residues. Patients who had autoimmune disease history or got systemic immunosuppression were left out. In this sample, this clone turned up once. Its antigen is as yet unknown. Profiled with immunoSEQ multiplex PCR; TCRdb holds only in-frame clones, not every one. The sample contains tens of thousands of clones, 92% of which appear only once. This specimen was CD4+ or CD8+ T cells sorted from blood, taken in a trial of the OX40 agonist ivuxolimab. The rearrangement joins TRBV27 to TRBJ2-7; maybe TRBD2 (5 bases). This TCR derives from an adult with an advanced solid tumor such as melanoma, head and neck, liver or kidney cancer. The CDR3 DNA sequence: TGTGCCAGCAGTTTCCAGCGGACGGGCTACGAGCAGTACTTC. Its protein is CASSFQRTGYEQYF.